This TCR beta chain was retrieved from a study of identical twins. Study outcomes and limitations: Findings depended on cross-sectional statistics rather than tracking the same donors. Beta out-of-frame sequences displayed a weaker excess of sharing between twins.

Everyone who gave samples was a healthy Caucasian. For this clonotype: Antigen specificity is unknown.

The cDNA had a unique molecular identifier and a template-switch universal primer site. TCRdb redid the calling of the 5' RACE reads with MiXCR, one entry per CDR3 protein. In the table there are under 300,000 distinct CDR3 sequences, about an eighth of which are singletons. This sequence originates from a woman aged 18-29 years in good health. The sample consisted of memory (CD45RO+) T cells sorted from blood.

The CDR3 bases are TGTGCCAGCAGTTTCGGACCGGGACCTTCAGAGCAGTACTTC. Amino acids: CASSFGPGPSEQYF. The J gene is TRBJ2-7, the V gene TRBV6-5; D may be TRBD1 or TRBD2 (5 bases each). Germline assignment: CDR1 MNHEY and CDR2 SVGAGI. CDR3 length: 14 residues. Between the trimmed V and J ends, which lost 4 bases and 7 bases, there was a span of 17 bases.